This TCR beta chain was obtained from a study of blood T cells in healthy people across ages. Study at large: Using template switching, researchers captured about one barcoded beta molecule for each two T cells. Notes on the study in general: Long-lived and aged donors differed, with more naive CD4+ cells and higher diversity in the long-lived.

For the second PCR, which ran for roughly 6 to 12 cycles, a sample-barcoded 5' primer and a J-beta primer mix were used. TCRdb processed the 5' RACE reads anew with MiXCR; each CDR3 protein has one entry. This sample has roughly 680,000 distinct CDR3 sequences; about half occur once, and the top ten carry 30% to 40%. This CDR3 is 13 amino acids long. Germline CDR1 reads GTSNPN; CDR2 reads SVGIG (reference sequence). With 0 bases removed from V and 8 bases from J, the gap between germline ends came to 12 bases. Every donor provided roughly 10 milliliters of peripheral blood. Total RNA was isolated from each sample in quantities of at least 6 micrograms. A remark on this clonotype: Its antigen remains unknown.

The TCR was taken from a woman aged 55-69 years in good health. The chain couples TRBV30 to TRBJ2-3; TRBD2 is a possible D gene (6 bases). Specimen: blood. The CDR3 DNA is TGTGCCTGGAGTGTAAAGGCGGGGAGTACGCAGTATTTT. Translating gives CAWSVKAGSTQYF.